This entry is about one T cell receptor beta chain. Its specific antigen is unknown. Base qualities are missing; no much larger clone stands one base away. TCRbeta CDR3 regions were amplified from genomic DNA using the immunoSEQ Assay, a bias-controlled multiplex PCR. The authors processed their data as follows. The number of nucleated cells in each sample was estimated from the amplification of reference gene primers within the assay. To quantify the absolute abundance of each unique TCRbeta CDR3 rearrangement, sequence reads were collapsed and filtered. For each sample, productive Simpson clonality was calculated as the square root of Simpson's diversity index over productive rearrangements. TCRdb's version of the immuneACCESS table is confined to in-frame rearrangements and falls short of the full clone set. An unresolved V gene accounts for under half of the shortfall where checked; the remainder is of unknown origin. That table supplies the V and J calls and clone size; D and trimming were determined from the DNA. The sample table records more than 300,000 clones; 85% to 90% of these occur just once. Of the sample, roughly 4% is held by the ten largest clones.

The sample is drawn from a study of blood T cell repertoires in COVID-19 (dated by TCRdb to the early 2020s). About the investigation overall: Samples covering the acute and convalescent phases of COVID-19 were provided by collaborators in the United States, Italy and Spain. The prospective study material was composed of cDNA or gDNA derived from T cells, B-cell-depleted T cells, or PBMCs. Subjects who had been exposed to COVID-19, were actively infected with it, or had recovered from it provided the deeply sampled blood TCRbeta repertoires that made up the dataset. The repertoires were made available in a free public database intended to serve as a resource for research on the immune response to SARS-CoV-2. The samples were drawn from the first 160 participants of the ongoing ImmuneRACE study and from about 1,200 subjects provided by 6 global collaborators. A de-identified subject ID, COVID-19 status, age in years and sex were almost always included in the sample metadata. Where HLA class I and class II types were available, the types were taken from metadata supplied by the sample provider, not from assay-based typing.

Participants in the prospective study were enrolled through a virtual design, were aged 18 to 89 years, and lived in 20 to 30 United States geographic areas. In the prospective study, cohorts were assigned on the basis of participant-reported clinical history obtained from a screening survey and a study questionnaire. ImmuneRACE Cohort 3 recovered participants were defined by two consecutive negative NP/OP PCR tests, healthcare professional clearance, or symptom resolution. In the prospective study, whole blood, serum and a nasopharyngeal or oropharyngeal swab were collected from each participant by mobile phlebotomists. Prospective study participants could optionally give additional blood draws and questionnaires over a roughly 2-month period. Blood samples from the prospective study were shipped frozen or at room temperature prior to DNA extraction. On the study overall, not on this receptor specifically: The amount of clinical and demographic metadata varied by source and participant and was provided uncurated.

The sample taken for sequencing was PBMCs or T cells enriched from blood (not recorded which). This TCR came from a man aged 25 to 45 who had recovered from COVID-19.

The CDR3 region: CASSLSGYNEKLFF. The bases read TGTGCCAGCAGCTTATCAGGGTATAATGAAAAACTGTTTTTT. The V gene is TRBV7-6 and the J gene is TRBJ1-4; the D gene is possibly TRBD1, with 5 bases matching. A distance of 8 bases separates the germline ends of V and J, which lose 2 bases and 4 bases respectively. The CDR3 runs 14 amino acids, cysteine and phenylalanine included. The sequence is cut down to CDR3 DNA, 42 bases in frame from base 1. The germline V gene specifies SGHVS as CDR1 and FNYEAQ as CDR2.